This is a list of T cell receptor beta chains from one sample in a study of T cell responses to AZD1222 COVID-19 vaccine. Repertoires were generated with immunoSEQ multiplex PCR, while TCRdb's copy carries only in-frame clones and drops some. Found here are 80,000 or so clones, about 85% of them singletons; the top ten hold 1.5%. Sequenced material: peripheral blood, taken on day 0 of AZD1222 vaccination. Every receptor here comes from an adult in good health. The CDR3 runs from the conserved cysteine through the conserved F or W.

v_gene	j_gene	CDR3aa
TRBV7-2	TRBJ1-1	CASSGGGNTEAFF
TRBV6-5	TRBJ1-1	CASSLTGGAVNTEAFF
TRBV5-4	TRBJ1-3	CASSLGSPLSGNTIYF
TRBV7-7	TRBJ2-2	CASTLDSNTGELFF
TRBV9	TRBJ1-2	CASSPRDTVHGYTF
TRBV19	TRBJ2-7	CASSTQGSTYEQYF
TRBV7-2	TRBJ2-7	CASSPVGTSGTGEQYF
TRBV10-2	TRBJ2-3	CASSEVYRAGDTQYF
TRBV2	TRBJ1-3	CASSPDHSGNTIYF
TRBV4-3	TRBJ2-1	CASSQRVYNEQFF
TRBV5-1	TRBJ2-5	CASSTGTSGSETQYF
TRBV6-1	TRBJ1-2	CASSEIHPPGSYGYTF
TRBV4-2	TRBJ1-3	CASSRGSTGNTIYF
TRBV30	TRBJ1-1	CAWNLGQGRTEAFF
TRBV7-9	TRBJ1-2	CASSPTGQGPYTF
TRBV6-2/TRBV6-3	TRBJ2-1	CASSFILAGEGGEQFF